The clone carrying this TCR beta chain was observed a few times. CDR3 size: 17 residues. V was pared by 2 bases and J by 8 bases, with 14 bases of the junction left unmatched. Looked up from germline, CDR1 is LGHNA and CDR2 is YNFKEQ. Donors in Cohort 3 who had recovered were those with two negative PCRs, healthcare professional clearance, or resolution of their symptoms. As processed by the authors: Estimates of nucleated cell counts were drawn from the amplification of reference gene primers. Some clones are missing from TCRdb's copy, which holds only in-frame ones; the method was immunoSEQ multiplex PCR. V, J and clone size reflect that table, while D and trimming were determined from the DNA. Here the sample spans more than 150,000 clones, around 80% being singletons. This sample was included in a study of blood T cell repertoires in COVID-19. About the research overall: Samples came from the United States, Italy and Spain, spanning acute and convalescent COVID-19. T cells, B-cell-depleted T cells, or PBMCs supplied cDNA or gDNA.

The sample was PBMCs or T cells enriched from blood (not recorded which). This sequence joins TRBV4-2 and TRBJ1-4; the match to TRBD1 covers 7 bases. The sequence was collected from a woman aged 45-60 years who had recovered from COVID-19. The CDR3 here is CASSQSGPAGGEEKLFF. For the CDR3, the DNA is TGTGCCAGCAGCCAAAGTGGACCTGCAGGGGGTGAGGAAAAACTGTTTTTT.